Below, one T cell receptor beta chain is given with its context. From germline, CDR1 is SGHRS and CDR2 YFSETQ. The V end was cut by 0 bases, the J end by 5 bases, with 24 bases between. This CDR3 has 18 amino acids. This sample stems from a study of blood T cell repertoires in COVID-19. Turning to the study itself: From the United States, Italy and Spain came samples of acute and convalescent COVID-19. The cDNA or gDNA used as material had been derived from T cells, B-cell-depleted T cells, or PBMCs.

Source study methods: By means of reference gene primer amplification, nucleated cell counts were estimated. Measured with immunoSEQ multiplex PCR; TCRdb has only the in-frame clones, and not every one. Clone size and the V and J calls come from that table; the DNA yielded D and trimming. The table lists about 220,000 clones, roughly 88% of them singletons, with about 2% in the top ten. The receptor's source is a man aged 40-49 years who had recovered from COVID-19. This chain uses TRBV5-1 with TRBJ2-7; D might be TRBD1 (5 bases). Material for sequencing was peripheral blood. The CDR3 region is CASSLEGRSGSAFHEQYF. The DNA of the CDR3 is TGCGCCAGCAGCTTGGAGGGGCGGTCAGGCAGTGCGTTCCACGAGCAGTACTTC.